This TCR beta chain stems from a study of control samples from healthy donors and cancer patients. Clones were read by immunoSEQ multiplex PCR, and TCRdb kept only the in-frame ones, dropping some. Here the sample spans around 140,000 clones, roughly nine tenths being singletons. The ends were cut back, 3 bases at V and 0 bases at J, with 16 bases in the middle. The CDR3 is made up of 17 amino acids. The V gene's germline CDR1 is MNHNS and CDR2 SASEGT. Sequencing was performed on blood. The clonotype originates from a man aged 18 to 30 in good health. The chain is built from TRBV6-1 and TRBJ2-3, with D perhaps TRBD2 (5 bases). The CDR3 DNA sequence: TGTGCCAGCAGTGACGAACTAGGCCTGTTTAGCACAGATACGCAGTATTTT. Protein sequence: CASSDELGLFSTDTQYF.